Here is one TCR beta chain with its context. Its antigen is as yet unknown. This specimen comes from a study of T cell responses to AZD1222 COVID-19 vaccine. Regarding the study as a whole: A rise in Spike-specific TCR breadth and depth followed two AZD1222 doses. Distributed over spike, vaccine-associated CD4 TCRs predominated at 160-218 and 743-854.

The V gene lost 3 bases and the J gene lost 8 bases, with 9 bases spanning the gap. This CDR3 contains 13 residues. The V gene's germline CDR1 is SGDLS and CDR2 YYNGEE. The repertoire was sequenced with immunoSEQ multiplex PCR; TCRdb's copy has only in-frame clones and lacks some. This sample carries more than 150,000 clones, roughly 92% of them seen once, and the ten largest clones take 3% to 3.5%. Doses given second, at about 4 or about 12 weeks, were pooled. The input for sequencing was peripheral blood, taken 28 days after the second AZD1222 dose. The chain has TRBV9 and TRBJ1-6, with a weak D call TRBD1 (6 bases). The TCR originated in an adult who received the AZD1222 COVID-19 vaccine. CDR3 sequence reads: CASSAYRDSPLHF. CDR3 bases: TGTGCCAGCAGCGCTTACAGGGATTCACCCCTCCACTTT.